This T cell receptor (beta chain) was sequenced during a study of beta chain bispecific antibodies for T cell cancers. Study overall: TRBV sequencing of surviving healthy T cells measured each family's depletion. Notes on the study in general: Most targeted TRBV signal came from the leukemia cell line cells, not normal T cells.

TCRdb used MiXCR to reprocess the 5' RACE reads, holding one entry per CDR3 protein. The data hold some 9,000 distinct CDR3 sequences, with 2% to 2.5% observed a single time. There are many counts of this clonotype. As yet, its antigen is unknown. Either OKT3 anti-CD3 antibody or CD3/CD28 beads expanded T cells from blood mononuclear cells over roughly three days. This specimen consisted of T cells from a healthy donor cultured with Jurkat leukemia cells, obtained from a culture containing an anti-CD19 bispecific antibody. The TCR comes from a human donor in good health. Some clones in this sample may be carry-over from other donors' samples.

The CDR3, as DNA: TGTGCCTCAAGACAGCCCTCCTATGGCTACACCTTC. Its protein product is CASRQPSYGYTF. J is TRBJ1-2 and V is TRBV10-3, with TRBD1 as a possible D gene (5 bases). With 11 bases removed from V and 4 bases from J, the gap between germline ends came to 14 bases. The CDR3 is 12 amino acids. CDR1 is ENHRY, CDR2 SYGVKD, per germline.